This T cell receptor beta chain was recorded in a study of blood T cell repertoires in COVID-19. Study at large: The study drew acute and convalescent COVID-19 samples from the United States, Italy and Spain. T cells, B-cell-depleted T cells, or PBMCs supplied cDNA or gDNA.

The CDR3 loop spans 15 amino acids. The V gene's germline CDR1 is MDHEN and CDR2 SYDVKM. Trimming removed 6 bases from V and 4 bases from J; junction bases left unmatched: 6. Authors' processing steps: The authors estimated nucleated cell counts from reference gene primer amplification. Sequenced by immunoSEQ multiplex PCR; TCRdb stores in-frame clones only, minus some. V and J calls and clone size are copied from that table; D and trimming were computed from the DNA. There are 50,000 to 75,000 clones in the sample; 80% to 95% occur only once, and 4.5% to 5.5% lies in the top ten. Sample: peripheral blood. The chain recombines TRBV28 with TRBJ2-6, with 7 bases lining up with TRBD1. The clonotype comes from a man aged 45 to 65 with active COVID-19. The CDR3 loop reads CASRSTGEGANVLTF. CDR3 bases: TGTGCCAGCAGATCAACAGGGGAAGGGGCCAACGTCCTGACTTTC.